Listed here is a single T cell receptor (beta chain). This clone's antigen is unknown. Nothing much larger sits one base from this clone, and base qualities are not available. To prepare the library, 5' RACE was applied. These reads were obtained on an Illumina HiSeq 2500. A second PCR of about 6 to 11 cycles was performed with a sample-barcoded 5' primer and a J-beta primer mix. Each TCR beta cDNA molecule received a unique molecular identifier from a template-switch 5' adaptor carrying 12 random nucleotides. Each sample yielded at least 3 million CDR3-containing paired-end reads. The Mint cDNA synthesis kit, primed by a TRBC-specific oligonucleotide, was used to synthesize first-strand cDNA from all RNA. Following uracil-DNA glycosylase treatment, a first 18-cycle PCR with universal primers M1SS and BC2_uni_R was performed on all cDNA. For the original study's pipeline: Each sample was normalized by randomly selecting 1 million high-quality reads, each carrying a distinct molecular identifier. Reads with shared molecular identifiers were discarded instead of being binned into consensus sequences. MiTCR, run with a Q25 quality threshold and the strictest error-elimination algorithm, handled CDR3 identification, clonotype clustering and error correction. A nonparametric unseen species model with Euler transformation was used to estimate a lower bound on total TCR beta diversity. TCRdb reprocessed the public reads (quality trimming at Q25 with fastp, clone calling with MiXCR) and kept in-frame beta chains. Merged by CDR3 protein, the rows form single entries marked with the most common genes and DNA. The V and J calls come from TCRdb's annotation, not from the publication. This sample lists under 2 million distinct CDR3 sequences; roughly a third were detected once. 11% of the sample comes from the top ten.

This sample was taken from a study of blood T cells in healthy people across ages (dated by TCRdb to the mid-2010s). Background on the whole study: In model experiments, roughly one uniquely barcoded TCR beta cDNA molecule per two T cells was captured by template switching. Age-related changes in TCR beta repertoire diversity were measured in the study by deep sequencing normalized with unique cDNA molecular identifiers. Four age groups were formed from the donors: young (average roughly 15 years), middle-aged (around 39), aged (about 62) and long-lived (around 80). Donors of different ages were randomly distributed across sequencing lanes to avoid experimental bias. Two additional independent replicas of 1 million unique cDNA reads from the same blood draw were analyzed for two donors (one aged 18 to 30 and one aged 80 or older). Points the paper makes about the study in general: Compared with the aged group, the long-lived group had more naive CD4+ T cells, fewer expanded clones and increased TCR diversity, a pattern suggesting age selection. The CMV infection status of donors was not known, potentially confounding age-related changes in expanded clonotypes. Observed TCR beta diversity per million T cells fell roughly linearly with age, and a significant reduction was already apparent by age approximately 41. Estimates of total diversity based on one million sequenced T cells were regarded as lower bounds and as underestimates. There was a strong correlation between observed TCR beta diversity and the percentage of naive T cells measured by flow cytometry. Bulk unsorted PBMC profiling prevented conclusive comparison of naive and antigen-experienced compartments.

Including cysteine and phenylalanine, the CDR3 has 11 amino acids. The CDR3 DNA has 33 bases and is translated from base 1. From the germline V gene, CDR1 is SNHLY and CDR2 is FYNNEI. V gives up 11 bases and J gives up 8 bases, and the segment between their germline ends measures 13 bases. The donors were 40 or so Caucasian individuals from Russia, aged roughly 6 to 100 years, who were systemically healthy. Roughly 9.5 milliliters of peripheral blood were drawn from each donor into EDTA-treated Vacutainer tubes. PBMCs were isolated by Ficoll-Paque density-gradient centrifugation, with at least 7 million obtained per sample. Total RNA, at least 5 micrograms per sample, was extracted from PBMCs with Trizol reagent. Naive CD45RAhigh/CD27high T cell percentages were measured by flow cytometry on a PBMC aliquot from every donor.

The chain employs TRBV2 and TRBJ2-1; the D region is possibly TRBD1 or TRBD2, each matching across 5 bases. This receptor was identified in a woman aged 25 to 39 in good health. The source material was blood. The CDR3 region has the sequence CAPGTGDEQFF. The DNA is as follows: TGTGCCCCCGGGACCGGCGATGAGCAGTTCTTC.